Detailed here is one T cell receptor beta chain. Its antigen is still unknown. Base qualities were left out, and no much larger clone turns up one base away. The data originate from a study of cytomegalovirus exposure and HLA in healthy donors (dated by TCRdb to 2015 to 2018). For the study in its entirety: According to an earlier analysis of a few hundred of the donors, 150 million to 200 million T cells yielded roughly 100 million unique TCR beta sequences and 276 Gb of sequence data. Roughly 290 gigabases of sequencing data and around 80 million unique TCR sequences made up an early release that covered approximately 700 HLA-typed donors. The genetic ancestry cluster associated with self-reported Caucasian donors included over 65% of the 398 genotyped donors. The study aimed to test whether signatures of past pathogen exposure could be identified by cataloging public T cell receptors. The study profiled the T cell repertoires of under 700 subjects by immunosequencing and related them to cytomegalovirus serostatus. Along with the approximately 700-subject first cohort, a separate validation cohort of roughly 110 different subjects was used. To predict cytomegalovirus infection status, the study brought together high-throughput TCR immunosequencing, statistical association of individual TCRs with disease status, and machine learning. A later analysis re-examined previously published TCR beta repertoires from roughly 720 donors and added high-resolution HLA genotyping to investigate patterns of TCR occurrence. Rather than using new phenotypic data, the later analysis identified candidate immune exposures from TCR beta sequences and from how often those sequences occurred across donors. In an earlier analysis of a few hundred of the donors, high-throughput TCR beta sequencing was used to judge whether each TCR beta V gene segment behaved as functional or pseudogenic. Alongside the repertoire data, information on donor age, sex, ethnicity and CMV serostatus was compiled. A later genetic analysis took genome-wide SNP genotypes for about 55% of the roughly 700 donors and used that subset as a discovery cohort. All discovery cohort repertoires had been generated using a single sequencing platform. HLA typing covered class I and class II loci at four-digit resolution. The number of typed donors differed by locus: about 629-630 for A, B, C, DRB1 and DQB1; 500 to 550 for DQA1; approximately 600 for DPA1; and some 470 for DPB1. Several DR-DQ haplotypes were treated as single units for association and clustering because of strong linkage in the cohort. Among over 350 genotyped donors of the cohort, an average of around 240,000 unique TCR beta nucleotide sequences were sequenced per donor, roughly 20% of them non-productive. Findings and caveats that apply to the study as a whole: Because counts were too low, about 18 rarely observed V segments, including chromosome 9 orphons, were excluded from the earlier analysis of 587 of the donors. According to a later analysis, most CMV-associated TCR beta chains appeared to be HLA-restricted, and the HLA associations seemed to be driven largely by CMV exposure. Because the 87-base-pair reads could not distinguish some IMGT-functional V segments, including TRBV6-2 and TRBV6-3, those segments were excluded. A later genetic analysis reported fewer N-insertions in productive TCRs among donors in an Asian-associated ancestry cluster than the roughly 640-donor mean. In a later analysis, HLA-associated TCR beta chains showed more clonal expansion and lower generation probabilities than non-associated chains that were equally common. A later analysis reported that several top co-occurrence clusters appeared linked to parvovirus B19, influenza, CMV and Epstein-Barr virus. Cytomegalovirus status was reported to be diagnosed by the classifier with high specificity and sensitivity in both the original and validation cohorts. Strong co-occurrence of HLA alleles, especially DR and DQ, made assigning TCR associations to individual alleles difficult. Because some donors lacked HLA typing at each locus, the association tests relied only on the typed subset. The cohort was sequenced for TCR beta chains only, and without alpha or paired-chain data the features that could be detected were limited. In vitro tests confirmed that a few of the cytomegalovirus-associated TCR beta chains recognize cytomegalovirus antigens. The authors suggested that the approach could potentially be extended to other disease states and immunological phenotypes. Presence/absence analyses assumed roughly uniform sequencing depth across donors, an assumption that may not hold. Broadly in line with IMGT annotations, most TCR beta V segments showed up in productive rearrangements about 90% or about 30% of the time in an earlier analysis of roughly 590 of the donors. A group of highly shared sequence variants was considered likely to be a technical artifact of the sequencing pipeline. A further reported finding was that TCR beta sequences accurately predicted the HLA-A and HLA-B alleles for most subjects in the first cohort. While some public TCRs were present in many individuals, most TCR sequences turned up only very rarely across donors. The only immune exposure information available for the cohort was CMV serostatus. The study listed 164 TCR beta chains as associated with cytomegalovirus. At a false discovery rate of 0.05, a later analysis linked 16,951 TCR beta sequences to specific HLA alleles. In a later analysis, TCR association rates were found to vary across HLA loci, with the most associated TCRs seen for DRB1 alleles and the fewest for HLA-C alleles. Linkage disequilibrium might explain the correlated functional status among segregating V segments, but an unknown experimental factor could not be excluded. An association between a missense DCLRE1C variant and V-gene and J-gene trimming of TCR beta chains was found in a later genetic analysis and replicated in an independent cohort.

CDR1 and CDR2 (SEHNR, FQNEAQ) derive from the germline V gene (reference sequence). The CDR3 holds 13 amino acids from the cysteine to the phenylalanine. Only the CDR3 DNA is retained, 39 bases long and in frame from the first base. Trimming takes 5 bases from V and 10 bases from J, and the germline ends sit 15 bases apart. The cohort was made up of approximately 670 healthy bone marrow donors. At the time of sampling, all cohort members were nominally healthy, though unrecorded immune exposures were likely present. The donor was CMV seropositive and belonged to the group of around 300 seropositive cohort members. A peripheral blood sample was provided by each donor, and peripheral blood mononuclear cells were used for TCR beta sequencing. Genomic DNA was extracted from the blood cell samples with the Qiagen DNeasy Blood Extraction Kit. The receptor library was made with the immunoSEQ multiplex PCR assay. For the multiplex PCR, a mixture combining 60 forward primers for TCR Vbeta segments and 13 reverse primers for TCR Jbeta segments was used. Amplification of the CDR3 region of rearranged TCR beta genes was performed with a multiplex PCR assay on genomic DNA. The Illumina HiSeq System was used to sequence the amplified TCR beta libraries as 87-base-pair reads. In the source study's methods: In a later analysis, 77 million or so unique TCR beta chains were counted across the 650 to 750 repertoires, and approximately 9.9 million of these chains were shared by at least two donors. Raw reads were error-corrected and collapsed into unique sequences with a nearest-neighbor algorithm that merged closely related sequences to remove PCR and sequencing errors. CDR3 sequences were aligned to IMGT reference sequences to assign V, D and J gene segments. For a sequence to be retained, a match of at least six nucleotides to both a V gene segment and a J gene segment was required. A rearrangement was called productive if the CDR3 had no stop codons and remained in frame with V and J, and every other rearrangement was called non-productive. Following IMGT convention, CDR3 was defined as the stretch from the second conserved V-encoded cysteine up to the conserved J-encoded phenylalanine. The earlier analysis of about 610 of the donors excluded any sequence lacking an unambiguous match to a single V gene segment. An earlier analysis of 500 to 700 of the donors classified V segments as functional when productive rearrangements were above 56.7% and as segregating when the standard deviation between donors was above 5%. A statistical classification framework was built for diagnosing cytomegalovirus status from the catalog of TCR beta chain sequences. A later analysis assigned V and J genes by comparing TCR nucleotide sequences with IMGT/GENE-DB human TR gene sequences. Using the TCRdist pipeline, a later analysis assigned CDR3 sequences along with most-parsimonious VDJ recombination scenarios. A later analysis defined each TCR beta chain by its CDR3 amino acid sequence plus V-gene family, and excluded reads lacking a unique V-gene family. In a later analysis, nearly 600 highly shared, low-generation-probability nucleotide sequences were removed to address suspected cross-contamination and a sequencing artifact. For each public chain, a later analysis derived a clonal expansion index from normalized ranks of inferred template counts within each repertoire. A later analysis computed generation probabilities with a VDJ recombination model fitted to out-of-frame rearrangements, and checked the results against IGoR. A later analysis scored TCR-TCR, TCR-HLA and TCR-CMV co-occurrence with hypergeometric tests, applying a repertoire-size bias correction to TCR pairs. To estimate false discovery rates, a later analysis permuted the HLA or CMV assignments 20 times. In a later analysis, co-occurring TCRs were grouped with DBSCAN, and TCRdist sequence similarity was added when clustering was performed within HLA-allele-positive subsets. Co-occurrence clustering excluded repertoires with fewer than 30,000 or more than 120,000 public chains, plus five with anomalous nucleotide sharing. TCRdb mirrors the immuneACCESS table, restricted to in-frame sequences. Some clones are absent from its copies; in checked studies, under half trace to an unresolved V gene, and the reason for the others is unknown. Clone size and V and J calls were adopted from that table, with D and trimming inferred from the DNA. This sample gives some 200,000 clones in total; about three quarters of them show up just once. Together, the top ten hold less than 3% of the sample.

The rearranged segments are TRBV7-9 and TRBJ2-1; TRBD2 is perhaps the D gene, given 5 matching bases. The sequence was obtained from a woman aged 55 to 70 in good health and CMV-seropositive. The sequencing sample was made of PBMCs. The CDR3 corresponds to CASSPRASGEQFF. In nucleotides, the sequence is TGTGCCAGCAGCCCCCGGGCGTCGGGGGAGCAGTTCTTC.